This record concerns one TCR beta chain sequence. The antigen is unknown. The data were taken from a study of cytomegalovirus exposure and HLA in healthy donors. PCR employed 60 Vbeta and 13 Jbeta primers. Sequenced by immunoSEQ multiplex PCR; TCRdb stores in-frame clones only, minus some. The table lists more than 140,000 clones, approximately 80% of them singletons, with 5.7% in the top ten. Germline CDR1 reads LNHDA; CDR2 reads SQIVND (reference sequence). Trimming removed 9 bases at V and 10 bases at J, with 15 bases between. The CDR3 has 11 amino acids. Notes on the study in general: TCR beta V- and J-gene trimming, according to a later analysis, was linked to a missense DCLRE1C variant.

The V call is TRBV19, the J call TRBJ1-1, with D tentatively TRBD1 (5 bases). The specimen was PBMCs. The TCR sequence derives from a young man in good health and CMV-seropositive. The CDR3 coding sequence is TGTGCCAGCTCCCCGGGTCAGGGAGCTTTCTTT. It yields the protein CASSPGQGAFF.